This TCR beta chain was recovered during a study of post-analysis software for immune sequencing data. The wider study: Recorded disease courses covered relapsing-remitting, secondary progressive and progressive-relapsing multiple sclerosis. Some patients had no subtype annotation.

TCR beta libraries were prepared from cDNA with unique molecular identifiers. The authors obtained roughly 0.5 million cDNA molecules from roughly 1 to 10 million T cells. Each CDR3 protein gets one entry after TCRdb re-called the PCR reads with MiXCR. The data show a few hundred thousand distinct CDR3 sequences, around 40% seen once. In its sample, this clonotype was seen a few times. As yet, its antigen is unknown. General observations from the study: Multiple sclerosis patients had significantly lower normalized Chao1 diversity than controls. Pronounced co-clustering by F measure was evident among identically batched samples.

The sequencing sample was made of blood. The TCR comes from a girl between 10 and 17 years old with multiple sclerosis.

The CDR3, as DNA: TGTGCCAGCAGGATTCGCGGGAGATACGAGCAGTACTTC. Protein: CASRIRGRYEQYF. The chain has TRBV12-3 or TRBV12-4 and TRBJ2-7; 7 positions match TRBD2. The CDR3 sequence is 13 residues long. V lost 6 bases and J lost 4; bases outside the gene matches: 6.